This T cell receptor beta chain came from a study of blood T cell repertoires in COVID-19. The overall study: Specimens from acute and convalescent COVID-19 originated in the United States, Italy and Spain. T cells, B-cell-depleted T cells, or PBMCs provided the cDNA or gDNA that served as material.

How the authors handled the data: Reference gene primer amplification gave nucleated cell count estimates. Clones were sequenced by immunoSEQ multiplex PCR, and TCRdb holds only the in-frame ones, with some missing. That table is the source of V, J and clone size, and D and trimming were worked out from the DNA. The sample carries fewer than 200,000 clones, 75% to 80% recorded once. V lost 1 base, J lost 3 bases, and 13 bases stayed unmatched. CDR1 is SGHRS, CDR2 YFSETQ, per germline. The CDR3 contains 18 residues. Sequenced: peripheral blood. The receptor was derived from a woman aged 65 to 85 with acute or convalescent COVID-19. The genes are TRBV5-1 and TRBJ2-1; TRBD2 matches at 7 bases. CDR3 region: CASSLFGSAGEFYNEQFF. The CDR3 nucleotides are TGCGCCAGCAGCTTGTTTGGATCGGCGGGAGAATTCTACAATGAGCAGTTCTTC.